This TCR beta chain was found in a study of T cell changes during pregnancy in multiple sclerosis. Using immunoSEQ multiplex PCR, the repertoire was profiled, and TCRdb retains in-frame clones only, with some absent. This table holds 95,000 to 100,000 clones, about 90% found once. Germline V CDR1 and CDR2: SNHLY, FYNNEI. The CDR3 loop spans 13 amino acids. Trimming removed 7 bases at V and 3 bases at J, with 13 bases between. V usage is TRBV2 and J usage is TRBJ2-7; D is possibly TRBD1 (5 bases). This clonotype was obtained from a female donor with multiple sclerosis, enrolled in a pregnancy study. The sample consisted of peripheral blood, taken in the second trimester of pregnancy. This chain's CDR3 is CASNGQEYYEQYF. Written as DNA, the CDR3 is TGTGCCAGCAACGGACAAGAGTACTACGAGCAGTACTTC.